This T cell receptor beta chain was sequenced in a study of T cells in Graves' hyperthyroidism and ophthalmopathy. This clonotype has a count of ten or more. Diagnosis rested on symptoms, serum thyroxine and TRAb, thyroid ultrasound, and orbital computed tomography. After removal of 5 bases from V and 8 bases from J, the junction contained 6 bases not matched to a gene. This CDR3 spans 15 amino acids. The germline gives CDR1 SGHTA, CDR2 FQGNSA. RNA transcripts gave rise to amplified TCR beta CDR3 regions. The HTBI primer set was used in a first-round RT-PCR of the TCR CDR3. One entry per CDR3 protein results from TCRdb running MiXCR on the multiplex PCR reads. The data contain under 350,000 distinct CDR3 sequences, about an eighth of them singletons.

This sequence originates from a woman in her 40s with Graves' hyperthyroidism. The rearrangement links TRBV7-2 to TRBJ1-6; 10 nucleotides line up with TRBD1. The specimen was blood. The CDR3: CASSQPGTGDSPLHF. CDR3 nucleotide sequence: TGTGCCAGCAGCCAGCCCGGGACAGGGGATTCACCCCTCCACTTT.